The source of this T cell receptor beta chain is a study of T cell repertoires in cytomegalovirus infection. Looking at the study overall: From public TCR beta signatures came an indication of both CMV infection and matching HLA type. Study-level points and caveats: Adding up the frequency of public TCR beta families identified people who carried CMV plus the relevant HLA.

On this clonotype itself: Its antigen is unidentified.

The V gene's germline CDR1 is MDHEN and CDR2 SYDVKM. Between the trimmed V and J ends, which lost 5 bases and 4 bases, there was a span of 9 bases. CDR3 size: 14 residues. TCRdb processed the reads anew with MiXCR; each CDR3 protein has one entry. This table holds a few hundred thousand distinct CDR3 sequences, over 15% found once. Sequencing input: CD8+ T cells from PBMCs. This TCR derives from a human donor in good health (CMV status not recorded). Some clones in this sample may be carry-over from other donors' samples. The J gene is TRBJ2-6, the V gene TRBV28; tentative D call: TRBD2 (6 bases). Here the CDR3 DNA reads TGTGCCAGCAGTCTCCGGGGGGGGGCCAACGTCCTGACTTTC. It specifies CASSLRGGANVLTF.